These T cell receptor beta chains were read from a single sample in a study of T cell clones after liver transplantation. Libraries were prepared by immunoSEQ multiplex PCR; TCRdb keeps only in-frame clonotypes and omits some of them. The data show tens of thousands of clones, with roughly 71% seen just once and around 9.1% held by the top ten. Here the sequenced sample was CD4+ T cells from blood, taken at the 22-month timepoint. These receptors came from a human patient who received a liver transplant. Some T cells may be transferred from the graft donor. Both conserved end residues are part of each CDR3.

v_gene,j_gene,CDR3aa
TRBV9,TRBJ2-1,CASHNGLSNEQFF
TRBV7-8,TRBJ2-5,CASSLGRGAARRVSKETQYF
TRBV10-2,TRBJ2-1,CASSLAGISYNEQFF
TRBV28,TRBJ1-6,CASSSPTGGDNSPLHF
TRBV4-1,TRBJ2-7,CASSQGRRGGRGDEQYF
TRBV28,TRBJ2-1,CASSLINGGHYNEQFF
TRBV25-1,TRBJ2-1,CASSNLMVYHSEQFF
TRBV18,TRBJ1-6,CASGDRVDSPLHF
TRBV28,TRBJ2-7,CATNTGGDFYEQYF
TRBV6-6,TRBJ2-7,CASSYGPWEQYF
TRBV5-1,TRBJ1-6,CASSSSEGGYNSPLHF
TRBV5-5,TRBJ2-7,CASSSTAAYEQYF
TRBV5-1,TRBJ1-2,CASSPSGRFYGYTF
TRBV11-2,TRBJ2-7,CASSLDPGSYEQYF
TRBV7-7,TRBJ2-1,CASSPGWGIRFF
TRBV30,TRBJ1-4,CAWSRLRASNEKLFF
TRBV9,TRBJ1-2,CASSPGGQGAYYGYTF
TRBV4-1,TRBJ1-3,CASSQGQPVGQNTIYF
TRBV6-6,TRBJ1-1,CASSSLTGWDTEAFF
TRBV19,TRBJ1-2,CASSTPEATYGYTF
TRBV5-4,TRBJ2-1,CASSLVSLAGNNEQFF
TRBV30,TRBJ1-5,CAWRAPDRGHQPQHF
TRBV11-2,TRBJ1-6,CASSLGTGTSNSPLHF
TRBV4-1,TRBJ1-2,CASSQDQTENYGYTF
TRBV29-1,TRBJ2-3,CSVGQGATDTQYF
TRBV18,TRBJ1-2,CASSPGTGDYGYTF
TRBV7-9,TRBJ2-1,CASSFVQGNNEQFF
TRBV6-5,TRBJ2-5,CASGSWGTETQYF
TRBV28,TRBJ2-2,CASTTAGQGAGELFF
TRBV6-1,TRBJ1-3,CASSVGGSGNTIYF
TRBV19,TRBJ1-4,CASSFTGSNEKLFF
TRBV5-8,TRBJ1-5,CASSPWGGEPNQPQHF
TRBV30,TRBJ2-3,CAWIRGGTDTQYF
TRBV19,TRBJ1-3,CASDSGAAGNTIYF
TRBV29-1,TRBJ2-7,CSVESDRGNEQYF
TRBV6-1,TRBJ2-2,CASSERQGIGELFF
TRBV5-5,TRBJ1-1,CASSLNYGTEAFF
TRBV7-8,TRBJ1-2,CASSEGGANYGYTF
TRBV7-9,TRBJ1-2,CASSLARGMVQGGGYTF
TRBV28,TRBJ2-7,CASSLWGTQPYEQYF
TRBV9,TRBJ1-1,CASSPGGTRNTEAFF
TRBV7-2,TRBJ2-5,CASSRGLWETQYF
TRBV27,TRBJ1-2,CASSLYPGGNYGYTF
TRBV6-1,TRBJ1-1,CASSDLVTEAFF
TRBV7-2,TRBJ1-2,CASSSEGYGYTF
TRBV6-1,TRBJ1-5,CASSEMRGNQPQHF